This T cell receptor (beta chain) was recovered during a study of T cells in Graves' hyperthyroidism and ophthalmopathy. Overall study results and limits: Ophthalmopathy got predicted by the model a median about six months before its onset.

In germline, CDR1 is SGHAT, CDR2 FQNNGV. The trim removed 5 bases at V and 2 bases at J, leaving 5 bases unmatched. This CDR3 contains 15 residues. Amplified regions were TCR beta CDR3 sequences from RNA transcripts. TCR CDR3 regions were first amplified by RT-PCR with HTBI primers. TCRdb itself ran the multiplex PCR reads through MiXCR, one entry per CDR3 protein. In the table there are some 510,000 distinct CDR3 sequences, roughly 20% of which are singletons. As concerns this clonotype: Its antigen remains unidentified.

This chain uses TRBV11-2 with TRBJ2-7; 11 bases are a match to TRBD2. This sequence originates from a young man with Graves' hyperthyroidism. Specimen: blood. The DNA for the CDR3 is TGTGCCAGCAGCCTAGGACTAGCGGGTACCTACGAGCAGTACTTC. It translates to CASSLGLAGTYEQYF.